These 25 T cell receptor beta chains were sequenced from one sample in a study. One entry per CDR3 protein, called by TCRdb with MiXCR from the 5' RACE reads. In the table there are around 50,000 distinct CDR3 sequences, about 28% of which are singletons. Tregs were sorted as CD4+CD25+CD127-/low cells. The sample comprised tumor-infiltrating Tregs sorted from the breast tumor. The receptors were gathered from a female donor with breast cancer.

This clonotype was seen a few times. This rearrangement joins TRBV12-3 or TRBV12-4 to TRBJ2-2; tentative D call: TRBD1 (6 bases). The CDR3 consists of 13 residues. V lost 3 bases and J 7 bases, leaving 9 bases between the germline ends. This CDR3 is CASSFRGSGELFF. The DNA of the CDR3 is TGTGCCAGCAGTTTCAGGGGAAGCGGGGAGCTGTTTTTT.

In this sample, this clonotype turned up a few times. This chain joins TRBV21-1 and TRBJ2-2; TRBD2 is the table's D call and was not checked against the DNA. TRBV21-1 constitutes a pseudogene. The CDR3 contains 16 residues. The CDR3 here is CASSTRLAGVGGELFF. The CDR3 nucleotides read TGTGCCAGCAGCACGCGACTAGCGGGAGTTGGCGGGGAGCTGTTTTTT.

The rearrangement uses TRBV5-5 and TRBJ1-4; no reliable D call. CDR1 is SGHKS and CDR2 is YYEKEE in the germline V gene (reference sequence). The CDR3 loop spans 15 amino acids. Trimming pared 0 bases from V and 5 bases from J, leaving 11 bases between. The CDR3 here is CASSLAVKVNEKLFF. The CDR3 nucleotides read TGTGCCAGCAGCTTGGCCGTGAAGGTGAATGAAAAACTGTTTTTT.

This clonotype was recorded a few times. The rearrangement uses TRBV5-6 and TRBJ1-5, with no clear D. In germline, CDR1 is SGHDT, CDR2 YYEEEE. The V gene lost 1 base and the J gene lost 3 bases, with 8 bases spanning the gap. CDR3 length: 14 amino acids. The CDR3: CASSLSRHNQPQHF. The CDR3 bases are TGTGCCAGCAGCTTGAGTCGGCACAATCAGCCCCAGCATTTT.

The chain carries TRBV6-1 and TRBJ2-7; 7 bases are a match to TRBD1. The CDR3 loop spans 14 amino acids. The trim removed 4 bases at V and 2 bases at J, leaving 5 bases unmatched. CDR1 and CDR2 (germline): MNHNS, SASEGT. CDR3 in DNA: TGTGCCAGCAGTGCCTCTGACAGGGCCTACGAGCAGTACTTC. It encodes CASSASDRAYEQYF.

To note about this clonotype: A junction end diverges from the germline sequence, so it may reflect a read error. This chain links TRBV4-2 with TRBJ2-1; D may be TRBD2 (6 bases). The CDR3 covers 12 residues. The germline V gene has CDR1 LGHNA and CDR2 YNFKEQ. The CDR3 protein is CASSRDWNEQSF. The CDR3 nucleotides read TGTGCCAGCAGCCGGGACTGGAATGAGCAGTCCTTC.

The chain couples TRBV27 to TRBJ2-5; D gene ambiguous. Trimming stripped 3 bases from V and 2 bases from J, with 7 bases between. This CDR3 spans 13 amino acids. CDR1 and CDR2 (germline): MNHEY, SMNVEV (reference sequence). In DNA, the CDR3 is TGTGCCAGCAGTTTGACCCGTCAAGAGACCCAGTACTTC. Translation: CASSLTRQETQYF.

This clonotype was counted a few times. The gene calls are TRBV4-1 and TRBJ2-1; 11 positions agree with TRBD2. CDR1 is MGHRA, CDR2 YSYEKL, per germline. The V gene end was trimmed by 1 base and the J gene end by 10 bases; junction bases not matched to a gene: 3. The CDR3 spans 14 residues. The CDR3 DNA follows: TGCGCCAGCAGCCAAGTCCCTAGCGGGAGGGAGCAGTTCTTC. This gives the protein CASSQVPSGREQFF.

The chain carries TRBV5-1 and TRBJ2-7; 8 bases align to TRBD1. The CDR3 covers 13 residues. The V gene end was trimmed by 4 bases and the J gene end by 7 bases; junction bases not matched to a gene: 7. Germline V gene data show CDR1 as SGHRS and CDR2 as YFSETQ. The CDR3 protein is CASSSRGLGEQYF. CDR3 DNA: TGCGCCAGCAGCAGCAGGGGGCTGGGGGAGCAGTACTTC.

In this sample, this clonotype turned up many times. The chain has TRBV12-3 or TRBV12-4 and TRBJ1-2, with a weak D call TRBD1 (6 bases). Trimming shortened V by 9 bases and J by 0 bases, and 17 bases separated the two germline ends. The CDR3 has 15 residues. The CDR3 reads CASNYEGGSNYGYTF. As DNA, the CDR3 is TGTGCCAGTAATTATGAGGGGGGATCTAACTATGGCTACACCTTC.

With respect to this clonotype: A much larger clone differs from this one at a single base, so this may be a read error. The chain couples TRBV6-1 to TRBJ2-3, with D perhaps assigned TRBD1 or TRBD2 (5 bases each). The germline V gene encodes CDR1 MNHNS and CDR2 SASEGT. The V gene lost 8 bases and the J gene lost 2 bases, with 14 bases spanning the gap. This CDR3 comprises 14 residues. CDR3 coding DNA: TGTGCCAGCCTCTGGGGGACGAACACAGATACGCAGTATTTT. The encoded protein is CASLWGTNTDTQYF.

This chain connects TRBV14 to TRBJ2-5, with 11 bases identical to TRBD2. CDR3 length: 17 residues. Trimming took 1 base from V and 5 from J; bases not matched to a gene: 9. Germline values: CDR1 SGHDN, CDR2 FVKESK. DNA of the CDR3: TGTGCCAGCAGCCAAGGGCAACTAGCGGGAGCGTATGAGACCCAGTACTTC. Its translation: CASSQGQLAGAYETQYF.

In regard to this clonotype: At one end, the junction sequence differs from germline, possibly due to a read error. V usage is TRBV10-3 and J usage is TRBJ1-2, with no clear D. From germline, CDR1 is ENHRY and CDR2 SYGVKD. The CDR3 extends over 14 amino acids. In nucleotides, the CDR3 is TGTACCATCAGTGAAGTTGGCGATAACTATGGCTACACCTTC. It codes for CTISEVGDNYGYTF.

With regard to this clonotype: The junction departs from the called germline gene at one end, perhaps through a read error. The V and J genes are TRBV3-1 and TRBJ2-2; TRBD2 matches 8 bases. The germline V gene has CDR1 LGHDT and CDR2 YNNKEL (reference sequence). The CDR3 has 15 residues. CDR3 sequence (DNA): TGTGCCAGCAGCCCCTTTGGACTAGCAGCCGGGGAGCTGTCTTTT. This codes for CASSPFGLAAGELSF.

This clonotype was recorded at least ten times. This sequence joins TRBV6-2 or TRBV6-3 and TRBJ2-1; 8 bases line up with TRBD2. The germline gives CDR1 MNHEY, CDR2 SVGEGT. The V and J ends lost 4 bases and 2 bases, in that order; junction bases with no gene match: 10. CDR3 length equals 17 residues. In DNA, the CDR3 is TGTGCCAGCAGTTTCTCACCGGGACTAGTACCCTACAATGAGCAGTTCTTC. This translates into CASSFSPGLVPYNEQFF.

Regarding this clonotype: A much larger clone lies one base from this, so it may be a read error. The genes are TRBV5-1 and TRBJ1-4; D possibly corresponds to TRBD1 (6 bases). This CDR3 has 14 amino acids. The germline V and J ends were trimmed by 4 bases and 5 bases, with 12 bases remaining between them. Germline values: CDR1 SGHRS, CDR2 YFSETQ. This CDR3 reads CASSTGTPNEKLFF. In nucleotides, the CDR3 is TGCGCCAGCAGCACCGGGACACCGAATGAAAAACTGTTTTTT.

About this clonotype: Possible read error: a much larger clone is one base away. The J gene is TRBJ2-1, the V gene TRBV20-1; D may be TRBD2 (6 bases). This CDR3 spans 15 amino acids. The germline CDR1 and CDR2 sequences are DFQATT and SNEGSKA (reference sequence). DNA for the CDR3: TGCAGTACTAGTGGGGGAGGTTTCTCCTACAATGAGCAGTTCTTC. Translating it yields CSTSGGGFSYNEQFF.

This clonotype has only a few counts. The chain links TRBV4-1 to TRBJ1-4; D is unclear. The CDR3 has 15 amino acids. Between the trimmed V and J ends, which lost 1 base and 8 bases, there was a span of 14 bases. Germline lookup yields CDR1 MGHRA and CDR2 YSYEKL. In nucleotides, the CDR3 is TGCGCCAGCAGCCAAGGTGTCTTTCAAGTAGAAAAACTGTTTTTT. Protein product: CASSQGVFQVEKLFF.

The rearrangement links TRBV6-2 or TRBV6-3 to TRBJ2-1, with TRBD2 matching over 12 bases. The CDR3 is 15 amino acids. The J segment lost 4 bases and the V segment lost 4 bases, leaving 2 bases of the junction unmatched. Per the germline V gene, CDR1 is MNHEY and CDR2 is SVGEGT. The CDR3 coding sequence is TGTGCCAGCAGTTTGACTAGCGGGAGTTACAATGAGCAGTTCTTC. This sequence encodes CASSLTSGSYNEQFF.

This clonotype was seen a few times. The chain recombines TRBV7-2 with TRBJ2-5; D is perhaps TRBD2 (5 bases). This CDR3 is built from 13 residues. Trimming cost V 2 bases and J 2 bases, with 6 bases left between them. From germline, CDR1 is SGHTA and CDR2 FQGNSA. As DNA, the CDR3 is TGTGCCAGCAGCTTATGGACTCAAGAGACCCAGTACTTC. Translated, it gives CASSLWTQETQYF.

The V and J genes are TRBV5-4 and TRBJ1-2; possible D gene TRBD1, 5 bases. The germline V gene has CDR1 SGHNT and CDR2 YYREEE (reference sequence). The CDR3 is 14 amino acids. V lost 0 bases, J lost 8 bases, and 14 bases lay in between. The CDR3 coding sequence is TGTGCCAGCAGCTTGGGACAGACCACTGGAGGCTACACCTTC. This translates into CASSLGQTTGGYTF.

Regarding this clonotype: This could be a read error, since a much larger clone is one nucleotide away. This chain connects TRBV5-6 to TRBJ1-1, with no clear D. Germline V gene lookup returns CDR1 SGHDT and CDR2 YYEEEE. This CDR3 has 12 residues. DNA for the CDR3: TGTGCCAGCAGAAGACACCTCACTGAAACTTTCTTT. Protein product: CASRRHLTETFF. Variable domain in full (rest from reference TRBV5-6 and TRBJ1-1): DAGVTQSPTHLIKTRGQQVTLRCSPKSGHDTVSWYQQALGQGPQFIFQYYEEEERQRGNFPDRFSGHQFPNYSSELNVNALLLGDSALYLCASRRHLTETFFGQGTRLTVV.

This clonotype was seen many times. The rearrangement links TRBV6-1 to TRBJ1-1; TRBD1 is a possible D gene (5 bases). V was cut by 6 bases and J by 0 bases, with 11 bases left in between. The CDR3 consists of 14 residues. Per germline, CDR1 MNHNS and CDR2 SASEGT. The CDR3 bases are TGTGCCAGCAGAGCTTCAGGGATGAACACTGAAGCTTTCTTT. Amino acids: CASRASGMNTEAFF.

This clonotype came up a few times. CDR3 in DNA: TGTGCCAGCAGCGTAATTAGCGGGAGGGCCGCCAATGAGCAGTTCTTC. Its protein product is CASSVISGRAANEQFF. This chain connects TRBV9 to TRBJ2-1, with 11 positions matching TRBD2. This CDR3 spans 16 amino acids. Germline loops: CDR1 SGDLS, CDR2 YYNGEE. V shed 1 base, J shed 6 bases, and the junction held 6 bases outside the gene matches.

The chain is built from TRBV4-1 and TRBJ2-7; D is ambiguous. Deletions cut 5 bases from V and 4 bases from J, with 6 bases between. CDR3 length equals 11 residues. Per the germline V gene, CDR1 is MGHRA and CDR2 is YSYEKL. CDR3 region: CASSTSYEQYF. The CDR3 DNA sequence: TGCGCCAGCAGCACATCTTACGAGCAGTACTTC.